One and the same sample provided the 7 T cell receptor beta chains below, sequenced in a study of cytomegalovirus exposure and HLA in healthy donors. In the PCR, 60 Vbeta and 13 Jbeta primers were used. The method was immunoSEQ multiplex PCR; TCRdb's version includes in-frame clones alone and lacks a portion of them. Altogether approximately 80,000 clones are present, 65% to 75% being singletons, with the ten largest covering roughly 16%. Input material: PBMCs. All receptors come from a woman in her thirties or forties in good health and CMV-seropositive.

The V call is TRBV6-5, the J call TRBJ2-7, with D tentatively TRBD2 (6 bases). Trimming left V 2 bases short and J 4 bases short, with 12 bases between. The CDR3 totals 14 residues. Germline lookup yields CDR1 MNHEY and CDR2 SVGAGI. Here the CDR3 reads CASSYEAGGYEQYF. CDR3 nucleotides: TGTGCCAGCAGTTACGAGGCCGGAGGGTACGAGCAGTACTTC.

The chain combines TRBV7-2 with TRBJ2-3; D gene uncertain. Germline V gives CDR1 SGHTA, CDR2 FQGNSA. The V and J ends lost 1 base and 2 bases respectively, with 7 bases between them. The CDR3 is 14 amino acids. The CDR3 is CASSLGQDTDTQYF. CDR3 sequence (DNA): TGTGCCAGCAGCTTAGGGCAAGACACAGATACGCAGTATTTT.

The chain has TRBV4-3 and TRBJ1-4, with 12 bases lining up with TRBD1. The junction had 6 bases not matched to a gene; V was cut back by 0 bases and J by 10 bases. The length of the CDR3 is 16 residues. Germline V gene sequence: CDR1 LGHNA, CDR2 YSLEER. DNA of the CDR3: TGCGCCAGCAGCCAAGACCGGGGGACAGGGGGCGCAAAACTGTTTTTT. Translated: CASSQDRGTGGAKLFF.

The chain is built from TRBV10-2 and TRBJ1-1; D is uncertain. Per germline, CDR1 WSHSY and CDR2 SAAADI. This CDR3 has 11 amino acids. With 6 bases removed from V and 3 bases from J, the gap between germline ends came to 5 bases. As DNA, the CDR3 is TGCGCCAGCAGACAGCACACTGAAGCTTTCTTT. It translates to CASRQHTEAFF.

The chain joins TRBV5-6 to TRBJ2-2; D is unresolved. Trimming took off 1 base at V and 3 bases at J, with 10 bases between the two ends. Per germline, CDR1 SGHDT and CDR2 YYEEEE. The CDR3 runs 15 residues. CDR3: CASSLIDIDTGELFF. The CDR3 DNA follows: TGTGCCAGCAGCTTGATAGATATAGACACCGGGGAGCTGTTTTTT.

V gene TRBV7-9 combines with J gene TRBJ1-4; TRBD1 agrees at 8 bases. Germline V gives CDR1 SEHNR, CDR2 FQNEAQ (reference sequence). CDR3 size: 15 residues. The V segment lost 3 bases and the J segment 3 bases; nucleotides outside the gene matches: 3. The CDR3 region is CASSLQQGANEKLFF. The CDR3, as DNA: TGTGCCAGCAGCTTGCAACAGGGGGCTAATGAAAAACTGTTTTTT. The variable domain in full, with the rest retrieved from reference TRBV7-9 and TRBJ1-4, is DTGVSQNPRHKITKRGQNVTFRCDPISEHNRLYWYRQTLGQGPEFLTYFQNEAQLEKSRLLSDRFSAERPKGSFSTLEIQRTEQGDSAMYLCASSLQQGANEKLFFGSGTQLSVL.

The chain employs TRBV19 and TRBJ2-1, with 8 bases aligning to TRBD2. V was pared by 3 bases and J by 5 bases, with 15 bases of the junction left unmatched. Germline loops: CDR1 LNHDA, CDR2 SQIVND (reference sequence). The CDR3 sequence is 18 residues long. The DNA of the CDR3 is TGTGCCAGTAGTATCGTCGGGGCGGGAGGCCCCGGGGACAATGAGCAGTTCTTC. Translating it yields CASSIVGAGGPGDNEQFF.